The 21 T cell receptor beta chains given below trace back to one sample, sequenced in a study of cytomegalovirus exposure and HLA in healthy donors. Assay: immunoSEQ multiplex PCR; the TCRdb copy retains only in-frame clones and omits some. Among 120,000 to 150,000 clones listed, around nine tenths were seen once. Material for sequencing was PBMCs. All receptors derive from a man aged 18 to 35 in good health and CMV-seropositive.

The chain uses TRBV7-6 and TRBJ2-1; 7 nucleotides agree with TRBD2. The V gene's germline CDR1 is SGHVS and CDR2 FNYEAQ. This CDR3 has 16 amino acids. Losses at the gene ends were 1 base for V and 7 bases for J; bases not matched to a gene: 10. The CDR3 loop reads CASSLGPAGPRNEQFF. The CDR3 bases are TGTGCCAGCAGCTTAGGTCCAGCGGGACCGAGAAATGAGCAGTTCTTC.

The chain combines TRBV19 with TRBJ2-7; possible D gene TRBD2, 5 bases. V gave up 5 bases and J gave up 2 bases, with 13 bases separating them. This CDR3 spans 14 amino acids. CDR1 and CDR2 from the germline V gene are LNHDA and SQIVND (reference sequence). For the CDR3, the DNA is TGTGCCAGTAGTCCCCTCGGACTCGCCTACGAGCAGTACTTC. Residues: CASSPLGLAYEQYF.

The DNA for the CDR3 is TGCGCCAGCAGCCCCGGGACAGGGTCGGACGAGCAGTACTTC. As protein: CASSPGTGSDEQYF. This sequence joins TRBV5-1 and TRBJ2-7, with 9 bases aligning to TRBD1. The CDR3 length is 14 residues. Germline CDR1 and CDR2: SGHRS and YFSETQ. V dropped 4 bases and J dropped 5; count of bases not matched to a gene: 7.

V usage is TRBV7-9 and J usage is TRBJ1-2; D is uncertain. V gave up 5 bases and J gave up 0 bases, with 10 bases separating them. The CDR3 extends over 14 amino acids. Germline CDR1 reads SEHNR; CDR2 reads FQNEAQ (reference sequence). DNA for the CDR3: TGTGCCAGCAGCCCCCCCGGAGCTAACTATGGCTACACCTTC. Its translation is CASSPPGANYGYTF.

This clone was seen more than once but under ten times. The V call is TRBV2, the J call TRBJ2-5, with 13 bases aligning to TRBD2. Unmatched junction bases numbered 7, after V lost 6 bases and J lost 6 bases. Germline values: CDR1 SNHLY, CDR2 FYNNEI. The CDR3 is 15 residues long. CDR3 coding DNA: TGTGCCAGCAGCGAGACTAGCGGGAGGCGGCAGACCCAGTACTTC. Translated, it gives CASSETSGRRQTQYF.

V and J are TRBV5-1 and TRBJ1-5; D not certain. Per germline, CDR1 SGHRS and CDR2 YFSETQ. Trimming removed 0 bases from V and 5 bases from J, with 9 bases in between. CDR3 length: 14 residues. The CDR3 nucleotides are TGCGCCAGCAGCTTGGCCGGGGAGGATCAGCCCCAGCATTTT. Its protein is CASSLAGEDQPQHF.

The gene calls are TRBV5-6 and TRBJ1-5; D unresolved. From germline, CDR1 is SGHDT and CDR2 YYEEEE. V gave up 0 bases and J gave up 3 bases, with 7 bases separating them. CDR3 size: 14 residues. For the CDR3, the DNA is TGTGCCAGCAGCTTGGGGCAGGACAATCAGCCCCAGCATTTT. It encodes CASSLGQDNQPQHF. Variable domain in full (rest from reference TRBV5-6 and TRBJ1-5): DAGVTQSPTHLIKTRGQQVTLRCSPKSGHDTVSWYQQALGQGPQFIFQYYEEEERQRGNFPDRFSGHQFPNYSSELNVNALLLGDSALYLCASSLGQDNQPQHFGDGTRLSIL.

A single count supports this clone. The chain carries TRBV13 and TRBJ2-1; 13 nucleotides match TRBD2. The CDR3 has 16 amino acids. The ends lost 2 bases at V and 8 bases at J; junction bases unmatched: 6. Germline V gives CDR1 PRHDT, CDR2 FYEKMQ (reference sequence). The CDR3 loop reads CASSLRTSGGRDEQFF. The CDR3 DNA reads TGTGCCAGCAGCTTACGGACTAGCGGGGGCCGGGATGAGCAGTTCTTC.

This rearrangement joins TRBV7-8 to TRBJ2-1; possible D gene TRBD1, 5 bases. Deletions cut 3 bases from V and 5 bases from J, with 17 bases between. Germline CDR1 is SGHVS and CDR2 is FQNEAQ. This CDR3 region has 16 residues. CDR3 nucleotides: TGTGCCAGCAGCTTTCGTTGGCAGGGAAGTAACAATGAGCAGTTCTTC. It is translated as CASSFRWQGSNNEQFF.

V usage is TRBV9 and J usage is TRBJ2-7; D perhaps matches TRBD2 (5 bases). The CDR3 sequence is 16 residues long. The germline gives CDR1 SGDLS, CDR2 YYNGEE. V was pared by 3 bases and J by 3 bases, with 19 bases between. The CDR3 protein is CASSGRPRDANYEQYF. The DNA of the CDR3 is TGTGCCAGCAGCGGGAGGCCCCGAGATGCCAACTACGAGCAGTACTTC.

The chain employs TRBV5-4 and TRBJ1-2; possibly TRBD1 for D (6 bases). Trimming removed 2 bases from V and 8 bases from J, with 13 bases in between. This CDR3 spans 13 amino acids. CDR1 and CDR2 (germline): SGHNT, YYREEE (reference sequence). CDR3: CASSLLGQQGYTF. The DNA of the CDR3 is TGTGCCAGCAGCTTACTCGGACAGCAGGGCTACACCTTC.

The chain's CDR3 is CASSLVGGQGNEKLFF. The CDR3 bases are TGCGCCAGCAGCTTGGTTGGGGGCCAAGGTAATGAAAAACTGTTTTTT. This chain joins TRBV5-1 and TRBJ1-4, with D possibly TRBD1 on 6 matching bases. V dropped 0 bases and J dropped 4 bases, with 13 bases sitting between them. This CDR3 is built from 16 residues. Germline CDR1 SGHRS, CDR2 YFSETQ.

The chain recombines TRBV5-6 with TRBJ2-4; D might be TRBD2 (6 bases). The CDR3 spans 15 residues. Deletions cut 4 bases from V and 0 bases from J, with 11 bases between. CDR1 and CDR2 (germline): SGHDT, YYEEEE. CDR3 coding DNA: TGTGCCAGCAGCCTGACTAGTCTAGCCAAAAACATTCAGTACTTC. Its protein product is CASSLTSLAKNIQYF.

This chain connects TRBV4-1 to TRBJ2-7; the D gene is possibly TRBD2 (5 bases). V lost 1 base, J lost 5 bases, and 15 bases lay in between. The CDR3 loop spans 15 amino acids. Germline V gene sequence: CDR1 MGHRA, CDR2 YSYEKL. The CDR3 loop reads CASSQAANGKNEQYF. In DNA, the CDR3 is TGCGCCAGCAGCCAAGCGGCGAACGGGAAGAACGAGCAGTACTTC.

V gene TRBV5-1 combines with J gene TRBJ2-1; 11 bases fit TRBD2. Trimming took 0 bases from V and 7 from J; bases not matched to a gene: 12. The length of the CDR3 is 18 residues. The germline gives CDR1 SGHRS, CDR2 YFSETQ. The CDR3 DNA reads TGCGCCAGCAGCTTGGAGGGTAGCGGGAGGGCCTCAGGGAATGAGCAGTTCTTC. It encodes CASSLEGSGRASGNEQFF.

CDR3 loop: CASSPSSYNEQFF. The DNA of the CDR3 is TGTGCCAGCTCACCCAGCTCCTACAATGAGCAGTTCTTC. The V and J genes are TRBV18 and TRBJ2-1; D unresolved. Germline V lookup: CDR1 KGHSH, CDR2 LQKENI. Trimming removed 3 bases from V and 0 bases from J, with 3 bases in between. This CDR3 region has 13 residues.

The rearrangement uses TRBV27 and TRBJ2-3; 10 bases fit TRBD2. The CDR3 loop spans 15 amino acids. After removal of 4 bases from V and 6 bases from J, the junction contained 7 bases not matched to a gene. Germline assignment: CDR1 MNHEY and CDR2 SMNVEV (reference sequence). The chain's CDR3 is CASSYLAGALDTQYF. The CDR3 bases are TGTGCCAGCAGTTACCTAGCGGGAGCTCTCGATACGCAGTATTTT.

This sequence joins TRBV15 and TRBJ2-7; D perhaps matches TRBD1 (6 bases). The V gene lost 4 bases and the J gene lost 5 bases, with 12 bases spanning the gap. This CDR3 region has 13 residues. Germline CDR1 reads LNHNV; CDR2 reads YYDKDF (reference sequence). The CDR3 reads CATSTPNRDEQYF. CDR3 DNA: TGTGCCACCAGCACTCCTAACAGGGACGAGCAGTACTTC.

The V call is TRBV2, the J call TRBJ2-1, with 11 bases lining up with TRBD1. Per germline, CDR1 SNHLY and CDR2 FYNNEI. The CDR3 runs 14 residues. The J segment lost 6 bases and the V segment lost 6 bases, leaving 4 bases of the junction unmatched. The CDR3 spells CASRRDRGVNEQFF. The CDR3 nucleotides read TGTGCCAGCAGAAGGGACAGGGGGGTCAATGAGCAGTTCTTC.

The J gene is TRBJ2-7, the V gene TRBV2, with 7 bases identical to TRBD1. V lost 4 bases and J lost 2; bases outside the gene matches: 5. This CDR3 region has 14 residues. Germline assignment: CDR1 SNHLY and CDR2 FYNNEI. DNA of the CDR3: TGTGCCAGCAGTGTCGACAGGGTCGCCTACGAGCAGTACTTC. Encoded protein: CASSVDRVAYEQYF.

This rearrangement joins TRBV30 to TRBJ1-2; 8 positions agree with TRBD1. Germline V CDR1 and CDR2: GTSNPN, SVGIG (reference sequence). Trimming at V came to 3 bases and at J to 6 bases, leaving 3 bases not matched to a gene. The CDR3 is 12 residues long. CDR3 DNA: TGTGCCTGGAGACAGGGGGAGCATGGCTACACCTTC. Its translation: CAWRQGEHGYTF.